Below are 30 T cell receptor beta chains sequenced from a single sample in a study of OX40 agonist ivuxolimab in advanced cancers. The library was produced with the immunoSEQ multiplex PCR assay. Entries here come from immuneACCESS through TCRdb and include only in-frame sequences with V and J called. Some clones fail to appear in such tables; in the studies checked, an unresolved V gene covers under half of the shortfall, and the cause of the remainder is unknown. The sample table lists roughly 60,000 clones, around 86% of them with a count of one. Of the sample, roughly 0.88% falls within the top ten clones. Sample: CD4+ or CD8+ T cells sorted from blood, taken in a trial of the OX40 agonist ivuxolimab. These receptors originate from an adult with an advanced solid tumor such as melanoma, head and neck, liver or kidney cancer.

The chain's CDR3 is CASRPTDYNEQFF. CDR3 in DNA: TGTGCCAGCAGACCGACGGATTACAATGAGCAGTTCTTC. This chain links TRBV28 with TRBJ2-1; D gene ambiguous. This CDR3 spans 13 amino acids. Per germline, CDR1 MDHEN and CDR2 SYDVKM. V was pared by 6 bases and J by 4 bases, with 10 bases between.

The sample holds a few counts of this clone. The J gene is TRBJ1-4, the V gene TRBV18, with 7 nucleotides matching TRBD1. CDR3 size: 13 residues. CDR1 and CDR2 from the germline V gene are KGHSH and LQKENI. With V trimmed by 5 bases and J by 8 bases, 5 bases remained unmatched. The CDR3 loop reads CASSTRTGEKLFF. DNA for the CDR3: TGTGCCAGCTCAACCCGGACAGGAGAAAAACTGTTTTTT.

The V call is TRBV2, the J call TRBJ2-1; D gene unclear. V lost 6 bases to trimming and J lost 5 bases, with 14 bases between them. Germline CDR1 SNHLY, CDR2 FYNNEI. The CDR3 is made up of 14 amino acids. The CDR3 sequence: CASRPPDGDNEQFF. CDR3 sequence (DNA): TGTGCCAGCAGGCCCCCGGACGGAGACAATGAGCAGTTCTTC. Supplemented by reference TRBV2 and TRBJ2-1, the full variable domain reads EPEVTQTPSHQVTQMGQEVILRCVPISNHLYFYWYRQILGQKVEFLVSFYNNEISEKSEIFDDQFSVERPDGSNFTLKIRSTKLEDSAMYFCASRPPDGDNEQFFGPGTRLTVL.

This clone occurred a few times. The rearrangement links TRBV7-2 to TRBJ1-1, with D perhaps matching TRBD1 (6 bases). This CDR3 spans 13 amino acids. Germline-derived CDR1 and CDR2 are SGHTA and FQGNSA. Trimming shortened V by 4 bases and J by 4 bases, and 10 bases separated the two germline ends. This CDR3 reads CASSSTGRTEAFF. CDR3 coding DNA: TGTGCCAGCAGCTCGACAGGTCGCACTGAAGCTTTCTTT.

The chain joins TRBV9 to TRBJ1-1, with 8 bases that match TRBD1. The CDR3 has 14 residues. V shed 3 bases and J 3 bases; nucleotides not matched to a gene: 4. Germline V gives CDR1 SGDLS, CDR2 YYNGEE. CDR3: CASSGGQGYTEAFF. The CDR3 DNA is TGTGCCAGCAGCGGAGGACAGGGTTACACTGAAGCTTTCTTT.

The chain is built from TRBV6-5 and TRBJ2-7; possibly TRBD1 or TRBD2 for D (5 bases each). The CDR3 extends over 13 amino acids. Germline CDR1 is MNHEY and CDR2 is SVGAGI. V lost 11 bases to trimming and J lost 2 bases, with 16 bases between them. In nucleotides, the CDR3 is TGTGCCCCGGGGCAGAGGGATCCCTACGAGCAGTACTTC. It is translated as CAPGQRDPYEQYF.

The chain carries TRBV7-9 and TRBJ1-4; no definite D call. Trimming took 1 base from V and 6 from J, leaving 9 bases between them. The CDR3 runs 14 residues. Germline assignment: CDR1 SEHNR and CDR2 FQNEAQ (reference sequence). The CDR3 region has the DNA TGTGCCAGCAGCTTAGGACGGGAGGATGAAAAACTGTTTTTT. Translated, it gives CASSLGREDEKLFF.

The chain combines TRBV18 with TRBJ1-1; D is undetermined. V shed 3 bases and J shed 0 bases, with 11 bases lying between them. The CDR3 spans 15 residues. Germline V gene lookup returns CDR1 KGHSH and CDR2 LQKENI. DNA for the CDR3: TGTGCCAGCTCACCGTCGACGGAGATGAACACTGAAGCTTTCTTT. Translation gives CASSPSTEMNTEAFF.

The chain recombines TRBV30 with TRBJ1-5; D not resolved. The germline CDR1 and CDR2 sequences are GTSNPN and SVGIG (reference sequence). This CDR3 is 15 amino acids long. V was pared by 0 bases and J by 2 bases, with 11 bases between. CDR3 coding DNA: TGTGCCTGGAGTGTGGTTGGGTTTGGCAATCAGCCCCAGCATTTT. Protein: CAWSVVGFGNQPQHF.

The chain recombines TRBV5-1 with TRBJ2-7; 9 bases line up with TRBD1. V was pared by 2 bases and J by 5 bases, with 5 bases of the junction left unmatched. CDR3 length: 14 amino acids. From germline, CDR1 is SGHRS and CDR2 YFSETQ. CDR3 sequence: CASSLQGAMNEQYF. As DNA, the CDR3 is TGCGCCAGCAGCTTACAGGGGGCGATGAACGAGCAGTACTTC.

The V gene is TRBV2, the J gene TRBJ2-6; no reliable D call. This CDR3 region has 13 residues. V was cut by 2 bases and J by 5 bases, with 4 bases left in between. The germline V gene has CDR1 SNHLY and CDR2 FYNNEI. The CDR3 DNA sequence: TGTGCCAGCAGTGAATTAAGGGCCAACGTCCTGACTTTC. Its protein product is CASSELRANVLTF.

The CDR3 reads CASSLGEWSEQYF. CDR3 coding DNA: TGCGCCAGCAGCTTGGGAGAGTGGAGCGAGCAGTACTTC. The chain carries TRBV5-1 and TRBJ2-7; unclear D gene. V was clipped by 0 bases and J by 6 bases, with 10 bases between them. This CDR3 has 13 amino acids. Per the germline V gene, CDR1 is SGHRS and CDR2 is YFSETQ.

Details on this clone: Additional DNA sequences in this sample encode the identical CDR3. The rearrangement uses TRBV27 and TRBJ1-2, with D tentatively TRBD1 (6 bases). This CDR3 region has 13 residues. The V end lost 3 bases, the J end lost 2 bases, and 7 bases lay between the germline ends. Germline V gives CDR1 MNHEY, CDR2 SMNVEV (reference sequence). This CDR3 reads CASSFDRNYGYTF. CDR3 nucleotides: TGTGCCAGCAGTTTTGACAGGAACTATGGCTACACCTTC.

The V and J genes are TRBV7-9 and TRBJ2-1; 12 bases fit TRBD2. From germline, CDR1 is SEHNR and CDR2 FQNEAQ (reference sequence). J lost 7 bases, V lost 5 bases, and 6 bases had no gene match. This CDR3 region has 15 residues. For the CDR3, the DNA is TGTGCCAGCAGCACGGCTAGCGGGGGGGCTAATGAGCAGTTCTTC. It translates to CASSTASGGANEQFF.

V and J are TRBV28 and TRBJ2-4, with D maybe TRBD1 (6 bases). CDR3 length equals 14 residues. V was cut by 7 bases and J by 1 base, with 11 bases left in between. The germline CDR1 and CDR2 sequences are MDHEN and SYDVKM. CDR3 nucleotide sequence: TGTGCCAGCAATACAGGGATCGCCAAAAACATTCAGTACTTC. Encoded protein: CASNTGIAKNIQYF.

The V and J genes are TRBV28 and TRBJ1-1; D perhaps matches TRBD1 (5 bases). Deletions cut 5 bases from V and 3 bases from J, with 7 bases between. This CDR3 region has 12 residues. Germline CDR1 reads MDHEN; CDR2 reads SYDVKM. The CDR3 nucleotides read TGTGCCAGCAGTGTAGGGGACACTGAAGCTTTCTTT. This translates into CASSVGDTEAFF.

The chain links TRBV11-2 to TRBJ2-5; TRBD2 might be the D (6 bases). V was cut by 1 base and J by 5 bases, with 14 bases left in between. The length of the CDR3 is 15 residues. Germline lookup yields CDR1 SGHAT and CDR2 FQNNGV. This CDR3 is CASSLVGGMAETQYF. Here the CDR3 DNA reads TGTGCCAGCAGCTTAGTAGGCGGGATGGCGGAGACCCAGTACTTC. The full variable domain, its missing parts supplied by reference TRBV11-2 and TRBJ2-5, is EAGVAQSPRYKIIEKRQSVAFWCNPISGHATLYWYQQILGQGPKLLIQFQNNGVVDDSQLPKDRFSAERLKGVDSTLKIQPAKLEDSAVYLCASSLVGGMAETQYFGPGTRLLVL.

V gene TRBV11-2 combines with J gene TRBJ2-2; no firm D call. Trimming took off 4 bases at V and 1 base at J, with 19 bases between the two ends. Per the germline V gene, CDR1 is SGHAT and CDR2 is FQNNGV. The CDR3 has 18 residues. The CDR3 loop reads CASSSTARNPLNTGELFF. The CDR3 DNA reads TGTGCCAGCAGCTCCACCGCTAGGAACCCACTGAACACCGGGGAGCTGTTTTTT.

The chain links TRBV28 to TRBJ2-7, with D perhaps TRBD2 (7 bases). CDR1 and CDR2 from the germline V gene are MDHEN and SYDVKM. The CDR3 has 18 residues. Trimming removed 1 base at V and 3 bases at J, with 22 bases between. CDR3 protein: CASSLSGRGAWKGYEQYF. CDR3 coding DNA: TGTGCCAGCAGTTTATCGGGCCGGGGGGCCTGGAAAGGCTACGAGCAGTACTTC. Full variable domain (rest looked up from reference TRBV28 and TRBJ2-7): DVKVTQSSRYLVKRTGEKVFLECVQDMDHENMFWYRQDPGLGLRLIYFSYDVKMKEKGDIPEGYSVSREKKERFSLILESASTNQTSMYLCASSLSGRGAWKGYEQYFGPGTRLTVT.

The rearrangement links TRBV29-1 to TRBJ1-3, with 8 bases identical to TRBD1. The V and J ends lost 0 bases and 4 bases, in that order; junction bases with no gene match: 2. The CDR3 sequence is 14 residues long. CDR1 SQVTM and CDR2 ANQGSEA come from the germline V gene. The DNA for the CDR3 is TGCAGCGTTGAAGACAGGGGGCTAGGAAACACCATATATTTT. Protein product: CSVEDRGLGNTIYF.

The CDR3 loop is CASSSRLRELFF. CDR3 nucleotides: TGTGCCAGCAGCAGTCGATTAAGGGAGCTGTTTTTT. The gene calls are TRBV21-1 and TRBJ2-2. TRBV21-1 represents a pseudogene. There are 12 residues in the CDR3.

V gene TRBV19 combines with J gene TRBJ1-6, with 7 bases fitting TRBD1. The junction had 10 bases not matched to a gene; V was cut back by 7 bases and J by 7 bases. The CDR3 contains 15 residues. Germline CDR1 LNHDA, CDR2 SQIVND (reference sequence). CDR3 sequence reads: CASIEGAVGNSPLHF. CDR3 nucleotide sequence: TGTGCCAGTATCGAGGGGGCTGTGGGGAATTCACCCCTCCACTTT.

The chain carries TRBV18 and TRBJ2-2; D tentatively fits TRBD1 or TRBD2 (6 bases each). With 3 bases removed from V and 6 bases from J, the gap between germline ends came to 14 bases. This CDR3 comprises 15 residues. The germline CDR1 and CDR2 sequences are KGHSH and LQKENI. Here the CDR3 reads CASSPGTPGAGELFF. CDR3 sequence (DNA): TGTGCCAGCTCACCTGGGACTCCAGGGGCCGGGGAGCTGTTTTTT.

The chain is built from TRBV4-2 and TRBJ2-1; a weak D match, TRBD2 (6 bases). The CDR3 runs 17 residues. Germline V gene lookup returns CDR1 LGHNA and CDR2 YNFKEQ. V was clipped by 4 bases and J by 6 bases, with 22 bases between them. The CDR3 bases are TGTGCCAGCAGCCGAGACACTTCGGGACTTGCGTCCAATGAGCAGTTCTTC. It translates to CASSRDTSGLASNEQFF.

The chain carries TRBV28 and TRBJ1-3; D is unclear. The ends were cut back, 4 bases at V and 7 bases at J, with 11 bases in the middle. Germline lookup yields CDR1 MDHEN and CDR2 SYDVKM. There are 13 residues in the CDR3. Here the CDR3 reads CASSWERGNTIYF. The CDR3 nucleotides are TGTGCCAGCAGTTGGGAACGAGGGAACACCATATATTTT.

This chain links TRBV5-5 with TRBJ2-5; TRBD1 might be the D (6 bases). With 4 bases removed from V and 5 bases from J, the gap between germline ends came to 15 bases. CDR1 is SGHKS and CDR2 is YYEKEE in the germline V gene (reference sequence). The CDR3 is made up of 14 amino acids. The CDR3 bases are TGTGCCAGCAGCCTTGGACAGTATATGGAGACCCAGTACTTC. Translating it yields CASSLGQYMETQYF.

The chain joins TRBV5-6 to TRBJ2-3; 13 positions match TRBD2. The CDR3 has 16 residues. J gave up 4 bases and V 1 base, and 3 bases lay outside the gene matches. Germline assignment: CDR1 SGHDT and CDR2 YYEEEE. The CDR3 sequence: CASSLLLAGGSDTQYF. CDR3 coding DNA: TGTGCCAGCAGCTTGTTACTAGCGGGGGGGTCAGATACGCAGTATTTT. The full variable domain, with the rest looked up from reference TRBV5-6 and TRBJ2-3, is DAGVTQSPTHLIKTRGQQVTLRCSPKSGHDTVSWYQQALGQGPQFIFQYYEEEERQRGNFPDRFSGHQFPNYSSELNVNALLLGDSALYLCASSLLLAGGSDTQYFGPGTRLTVL.

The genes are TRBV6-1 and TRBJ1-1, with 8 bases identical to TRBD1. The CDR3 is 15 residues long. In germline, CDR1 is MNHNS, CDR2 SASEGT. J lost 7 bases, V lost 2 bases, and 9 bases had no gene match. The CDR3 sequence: CASSEQGQAKYEAFF. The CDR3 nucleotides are TGTGCCAGCAGTGAACAGGGACAGGCTAAGTATGAAGCTTTCTTT.

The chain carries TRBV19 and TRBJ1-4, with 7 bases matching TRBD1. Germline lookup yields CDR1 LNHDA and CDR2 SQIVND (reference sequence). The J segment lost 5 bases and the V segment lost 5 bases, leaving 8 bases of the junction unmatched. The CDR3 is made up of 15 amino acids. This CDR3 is CASSAPGQRNEKLFF. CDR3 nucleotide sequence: TGTGCCAGTAGTGCCCCGGGACAGCGAAATGAAAAACTGTTTTTT.

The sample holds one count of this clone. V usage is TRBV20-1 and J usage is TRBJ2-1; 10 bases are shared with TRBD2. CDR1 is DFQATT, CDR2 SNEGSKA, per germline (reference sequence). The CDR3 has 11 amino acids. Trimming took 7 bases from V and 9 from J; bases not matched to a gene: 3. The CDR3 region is CSESSGGEQFF. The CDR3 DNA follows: TGCAGTGAATCTAGCGGGGGTGAGCAGTTCTTC.